A single sample gave rise to the 20 T cell receptor beta chains below, sequenced in a study of shared clonotypes between healthy human individuals. Sequencing used immunoSEQ multiplex PCR; TCRdb keeps in-frame clones, though not all of them. The sample carries about 2.4 million clones, just over 90% recorded once. Sequencing input: naive CD4+ T cells sorted from blood. Subset meaning: CD45RA+ positively selected. Receptors were obtained from a man between 18 and 29 years old in good health.

This clone was seen a few times. This CDR3 is also generated by other DNA sequences in the sample. J is TRBJ2-7 and V is TRBV18; 7 bases map to TRBD1. Germline CDR1 is KGHSH and CDR2 is LQKENI. J was trimmed by 0 bases and V by 1 base; bases with no gene match: 0. The CDR3 consists of 14 residues. DNA of the CDR3: TGTGCCAGCTCACCACGGGACAGCTCCTACGAGCAGTACTTC. The encoded protein is CASSPRDSSYEQYF. The variable domain in full, completed from reference TRBV18 and TRBJ2-7, reads NAGVMQNPRHLVRRRGQEARLRCSPMKGHSHVYWYRQLPEEGLKFMVYLQKENIIDESGMPKERFSAEFPKEGPSILRIQQVVRGDSAAYFCASSPRDSSYEQYFGPGTRLTVT.

The chain recombines TRBV9 with TRBJ2-5; TRBD2 agrees at 11 bases. The V gene's germline CDR1 is SGDLS and CDR2 YYNGEE. The CDR3 sequence is 17 residues long. Losses at the gene ends were 1 base for V and 2 bases for J; bases not matched to a gene: 7. The CDR3 bases are TGTGCCAGCAGCGTAACCCCGCTAGCGGGGGGTCAAGAGACCCAGTACTTC. Its translation is CASSVTPLAGGQETQYF.

V and J are TRBV19 and TRBJ2-1, with D hard to call. This CDR3 is built from 9 residues. Germline lookup yields CDR1 LNHDA and CDR2 SQIVND (reference sequence). V lost 8 bases and J 13 bases, leaving 9 bases between the germline ends. For the CDR3, the DNA is TGTGCCAGTGGCTATTCACAGTTCTTC. Protein product: CASGYSQFF.

Here the CDR3 DNA reads TGTGCCAGCAGCACAAGTGGTGTATCCGAGCAGTACTTC. It codes for CASSTSGVSEQYF. The J gene is TRBJ2-7, the V gene TRBV7-2; D unresolved. Deletions cut 5 bases from V and 6 bases from J, with 14 bases between. The CDR3 consists of 13 residues. In germline, CDR1 is SGHTA, CDR2 FQGNSA.

This clone has only one observation. This chain joins TRBV6-5 and TRBJ1-3; D gene uncertain. Looked up from germline, CDR1 is MNHEY and CDR2 is SVGAGI. V lost 6 bases, J lost 4 bases, and 13 bases lay in between. The CDR3 covers 14 residues. The CDR3 nucleotides read TGTGCCAGCAGCACCTACCCACTGGGAAACACCATATATTTT. Encoded protein: CASSTYPLGNTIYF.

The chain combines TRBV7-6 with TRBJ2-5; D possibly uses TRBD1 or TRBD2 (5 bases each). Germline loops: CDR1 SGHVS, CDR2 FNYEAQ. The CDR3 is 15 residues long. The V and J ends lost 1 base and 5 bases respectively, with 14 bases between them. The CDR3 DNA is TGTGCCAGCAGCTTAGAGGAGTTTTGGGGGGAGACCCAGTACTTC. Encoded protein: CASSLEEFWGETQYF.

Worth noting for this clone: The junction departs from the called germline gene at one end, perhaps through a read error. The chain links TRBV10-2 to TRBJ2-6, with 8 bases fitting TRBD1. Germline loops: CDR1 WSHSY, CDR2 SAAADI. The CDR3 is made up of 16 amino acids. CDR3 protein: CASREQGGSGANVLTF. The CDR3 nucleotides are TGCGCCAGCCGTGAACAGGGGGGCTCTGGGGCCAACGTCCTGACTTTC.

The chain combines TRBV18 with TRBJ1-1, with D unresolved. V was clipped by 2 bases and J by 10 bases, with 11 bases between them. The CDR3 consists of 12 residues. Germline V lookup: CDR1 KGHSH, CDR2 LQKENI. The CDR3 spells CASSPKEFGAFF. The CDR3 DNA is TGTGCCAGCTCACCAAAGGAGTTTGGAGCTTTCTTT.

This clone was detected once. The V gene is TRBV7-2, the J gene TRBJ1-3; D is unresolved. Germline V gives CDR1 SGHTA, CDR2 FQGNSA. The CDR3 totals 12 residues. V was clipped by 1 base and J by 8 bases, with 6 bases between them. In DNA, the CDR3 is TGTGCCAGCAGCTTAGTTTTAGACACCATATATTTT. It specifies CASSLVLDTIYF.

The chain recombines TRBV28 with TRBJ2-7; D might be TRBD1 or TRBD2, each matching 5 bases. CDR1 is MDHEN, CDR2 SYDVKM, per germline. This CDR3 has 15 amino acids. Trimming removed 6 bases from V and 5 bases from J, with 20 bases in between. The CDR3 loop reads CASSPAGEGTHEQYF. The CDR3 DNA is TGTGCCAGCAGCCCCGCCGGAGAGGGGACCCACGAGCAGTACTTC.

The chain joins TRBV21-1 to TRBJ2-2; no DNA check was done on the table's D call, TRBD1. TRBV21-1 is an annotated pseudogene. CDR3 length equals 17 residues. CDR3 loop: CASSNFSGQGSGGELFF. CDR3 nucleotides: TGTGCCAGCAGCAACTTTTCCGGACAGGGTAGTGGCGGGGAGCTGTTTTTT.

As regards this clone: At one boundary the junction diverges from the germline segment, which might be a read error. The chain couples TRBV2 to TRBJ1-1, with unresolved D. CDR3 length equals 13 residues. The V gene's germline CDR1 is SNHLY and CDR2 FYNNEI. DNA for the CDR3: TGTGCCAGCAGGGAAGGTTTGAACACTGAAGCTTTCTTT. It yields the protein CASREGLNTEAFF.

The chain uses TRBV19 and TRBJ2-7; unclear D gene. The V and J ends lost 4 bases and 0 bases respectively, with 10 bases between them. The CDR3 spans 14 residues. Germline CDR1 and CDR2: LNHDA and SQIVND (reference sequence). The CDR3 DNA follows: TGTGCCAGTAGTAGACTCGATTCCTCCTACGAGCAGTACTTC. Residues: CASSRLDSSYEQYF. The full variable domain, with the rest looked up from reference TRBV19 and TRBJ2-7, is DGGITQSPKYLFRKEGQNVTLSCEQNLNHDAMYWYRQDPGQGLRLIYYSQIVNDFQKGDIAEGYSVSREKKESFPLTVTSAQKNPTAFYLCASSRLDSSYEQYFGPGTRLTVT.

About this clone: The sample has other DNA sequences that encode this CDR3 too. The DNA for the CDR3 is TGTGCCAGCAGCTTGAACAGGGGAAACTATGGCTACACCTTC. It is translated as CASSLNRGNYGYTF. The rearrangement uses TRBV6-5 and TRBJ1-2, with 7 bases aligning to TRBD1. Per the germline V gene, CDR1 is MNHEY and CDR2 is SVGAGI. This CDR3 region has 14 residues. The trim removed 6 bases at V and 2 bases at J, leaving 6 bases unmatched.

On this clone: Other nucleotide sequences in the sample specify the same CDR3. The chain carries TRBV11-3 and TRBJ2-6; TRBD1 or TRBD2 may be the D gene (5 bases each). Germline CDR1 is SGHNT and CDR2 is YENEEA. The ends were cut back, 2 bases at V and 4 bases at J, with 9 bases in the middle. The CDR3 loop spans 15 amino acids. CDR3 region: CASSLSGPGANVLTF. The CDR3 DNA reads TGTGCCAGCAGCTTATCGGGGCCAGGGGCCAACGTCCTGACTTTC.

The chain couples TRBV7-9 to TRBJ1-4; D gene uncertain. V was shortened by 0 bases and J by 0 bases, with 8 bases between the two germline ends. Germline V lookup: CDR1 SEHNR, CDR2 FQNEAQ (reference sequence). The CDR3 totals 16 residues. In DNA, the CDR3 is TGTGCCAGCAGCTTAGCGCGAGGGACAACTAATGAAAAACTGTTTTTT. It codes for CASSLARGTTNEKLFF.

The chain joins TRBV6-5 to TRBJ2-7; possibly TRBD1 for D (5 bases). This CDR3 is 15 amino acids long. V lost 4 bases, J lost 1 base, and 14 bases lay in between. Germline V lookup: CDR1 MNHEY, CDR2 SVGAGI. The CDR3: CASSFQGAASYEQYF. The DNA of the CDR3 is TGTGCCAGCAGTTTCCAGGGTGCGGCGTCCTACGAGCAGTACTTC.

Points on this clone: Other nucleotide sequences from this sample produce the same CDR3. This CDR3 reads CASSRGTGGEAFF. CDR3 nucleotides: TGTGCCAGCTCACGCGGGACAGGGGGCGAAGCTTTCTTT. The chain links TRBV18 to TRBJ1-1, with TRBD1 matching over 12 bases. The J segment lost 8 bases and the V segment lost 4 bases, leaving 2 bases of the junction unmatched. This CDR3 is 13 amino acids long. Looked up from germline, CDR1 is KGHSH and CDR2 is LQKENI.

A remark on this clone: The junction shows a germline mismatch at one end, possibly a read error. The chain employs TRBV7-7 and TRBJ2-7; 9 bases agree with TRBD1. CDR3 length equals 14 residues. The germline CDR1 and CDR2 sequences are SSHAT and FNYEAQ (reference sequence). The CDR3 spells CASSPGTGWHEQYF. In nucleotides, the CDR3 is TGTGCTAGCAGCCCAGGGACAGGGTGGCACGAGCAGTACTTC.

This sequence joins TRBV14 and TRBJ2-1; D gene unclear. V was clipped by 2 bases and J by 2 bases, with 13 bases between them. CDR3 length equals 16 residues. The V gene's germline CDR1 is SGHDN and CDR2 FVKESK. The DNA of the CDR3 is TGTGCCAGCAGCCAATTATATTCGACGGCCTACAATGAGCAGTTCTTC. Encoded protein: CASSQLYSTAYNEQFF.